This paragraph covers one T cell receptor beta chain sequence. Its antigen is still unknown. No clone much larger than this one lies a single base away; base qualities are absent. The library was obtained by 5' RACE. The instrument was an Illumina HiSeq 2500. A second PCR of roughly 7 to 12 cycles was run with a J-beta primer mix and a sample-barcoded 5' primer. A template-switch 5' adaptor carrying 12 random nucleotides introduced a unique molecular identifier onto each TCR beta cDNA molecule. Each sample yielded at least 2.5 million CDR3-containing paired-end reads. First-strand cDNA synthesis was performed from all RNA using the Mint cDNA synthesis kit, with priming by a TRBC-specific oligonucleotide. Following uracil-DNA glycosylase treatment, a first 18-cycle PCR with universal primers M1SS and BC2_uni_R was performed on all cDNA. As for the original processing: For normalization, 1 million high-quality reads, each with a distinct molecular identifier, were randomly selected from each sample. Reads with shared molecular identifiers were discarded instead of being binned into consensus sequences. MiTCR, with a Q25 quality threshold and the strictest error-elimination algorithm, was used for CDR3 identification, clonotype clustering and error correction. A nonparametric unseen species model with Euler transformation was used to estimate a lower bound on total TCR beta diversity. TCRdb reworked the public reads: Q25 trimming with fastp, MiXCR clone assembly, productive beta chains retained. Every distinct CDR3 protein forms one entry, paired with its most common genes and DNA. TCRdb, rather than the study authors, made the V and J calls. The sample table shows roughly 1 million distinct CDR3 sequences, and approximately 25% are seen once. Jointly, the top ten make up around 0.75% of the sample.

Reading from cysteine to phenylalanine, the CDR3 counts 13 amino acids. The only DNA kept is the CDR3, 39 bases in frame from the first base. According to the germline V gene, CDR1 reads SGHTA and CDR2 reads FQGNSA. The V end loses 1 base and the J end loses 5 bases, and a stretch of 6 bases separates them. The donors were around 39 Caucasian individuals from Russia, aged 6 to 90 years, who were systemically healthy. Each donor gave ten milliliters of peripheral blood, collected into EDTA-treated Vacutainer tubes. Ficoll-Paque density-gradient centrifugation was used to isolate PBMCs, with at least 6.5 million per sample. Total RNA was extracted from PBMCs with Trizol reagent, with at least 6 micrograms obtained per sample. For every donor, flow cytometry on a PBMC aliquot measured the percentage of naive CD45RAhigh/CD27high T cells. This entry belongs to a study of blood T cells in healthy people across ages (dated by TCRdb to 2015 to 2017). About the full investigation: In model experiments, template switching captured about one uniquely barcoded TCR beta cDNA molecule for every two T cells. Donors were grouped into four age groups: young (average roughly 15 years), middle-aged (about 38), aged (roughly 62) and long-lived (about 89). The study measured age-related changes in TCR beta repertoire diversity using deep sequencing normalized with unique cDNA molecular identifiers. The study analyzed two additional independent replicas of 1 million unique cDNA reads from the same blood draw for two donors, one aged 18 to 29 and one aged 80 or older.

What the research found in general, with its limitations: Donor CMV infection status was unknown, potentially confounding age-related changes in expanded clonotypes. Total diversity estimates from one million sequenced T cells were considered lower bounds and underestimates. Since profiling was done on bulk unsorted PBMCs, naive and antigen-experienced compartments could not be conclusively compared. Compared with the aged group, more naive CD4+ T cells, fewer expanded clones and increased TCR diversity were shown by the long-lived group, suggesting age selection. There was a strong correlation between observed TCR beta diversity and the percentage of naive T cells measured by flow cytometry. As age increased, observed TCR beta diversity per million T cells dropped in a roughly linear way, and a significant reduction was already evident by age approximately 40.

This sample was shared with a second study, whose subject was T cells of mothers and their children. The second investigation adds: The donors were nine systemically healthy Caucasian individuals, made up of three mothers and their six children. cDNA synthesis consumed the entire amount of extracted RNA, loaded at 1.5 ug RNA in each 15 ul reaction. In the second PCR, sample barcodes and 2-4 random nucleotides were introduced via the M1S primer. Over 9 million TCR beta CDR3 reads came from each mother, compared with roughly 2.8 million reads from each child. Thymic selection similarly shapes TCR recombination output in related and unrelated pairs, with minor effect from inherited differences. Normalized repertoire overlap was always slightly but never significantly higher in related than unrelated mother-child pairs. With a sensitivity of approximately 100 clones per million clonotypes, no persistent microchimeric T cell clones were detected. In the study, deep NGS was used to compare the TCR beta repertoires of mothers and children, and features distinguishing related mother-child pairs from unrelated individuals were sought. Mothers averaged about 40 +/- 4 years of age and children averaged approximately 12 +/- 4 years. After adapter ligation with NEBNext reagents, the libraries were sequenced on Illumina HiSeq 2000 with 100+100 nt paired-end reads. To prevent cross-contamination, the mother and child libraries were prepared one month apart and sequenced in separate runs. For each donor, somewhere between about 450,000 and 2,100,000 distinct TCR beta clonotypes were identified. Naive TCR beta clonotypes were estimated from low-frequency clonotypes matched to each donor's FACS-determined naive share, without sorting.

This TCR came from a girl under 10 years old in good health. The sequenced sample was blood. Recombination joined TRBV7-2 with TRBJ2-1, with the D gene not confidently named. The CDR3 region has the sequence CASSLVDHNEQFF. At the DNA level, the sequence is TGTGCCAGCAGCTTAGTGGACCACAATGAGCAGTTCTTC.